Listed below are T cell receptor beta chains from one sample, sequenced in a study of a mutant IDH1 vaccine in newly diagnosed glioma. Which antigens these TCRs recognize remains unknown. Assay: immunoSEQ multiplex PCR; the TCRdb copy retains only in-frame clones and omits some. The sample carries 50,000 to 70,000 clones, about nine tenths recorded once. The sequences come from PBMCs, collected from a glioma patient whose treatment included an IDH1 peptide vaccine. These receptor sequences come from a man aged 35-49 years with glioma. CDR3s include the opening cysteine and the closing phenylalanine or tryptophan. D genes are given only for firm matches. Size tells how often a clone was seen (once, few, many) or the class of an expanded clone, and some rows leave it out.

size | J | D | V | length | DNA | CDR3
NA | TRBJ2-4 | NA | TRBV4-2 | 14 | TGTGCCAGCAGCCAACCTAGGGCAGTAAACATTCAGTACTTC | CASSQPRAVNIQYF
NA | TRBJ2-5 | NA | TRBV4-2 | 19 | TGTGCCAGCAGCCAAGTAGTTCCCGCTAGTCCCGGTACTGTGGGGACCCAGTACTTC | CASSQVVPASPGTVGTQYF
NA | TRBJ1-4 | TRBD1 | TRBV6-1 | 16 | TGTGCCAGCAGTGAAAATTGGGGACAGGGGGGTGAAAAACTGTTTTTT | CASSENWGQGGEKLFF
NA | TRBJ2-5 | TRBD2 | TRBV7-8 | 14 | TGTGCCAGCAGCTCACTAGCGGGAGGAGAGACCCAGTACTTC | CASSSLAGGETQYF
NA | TRBJ2-7 | TRBD2 | TRBV10-3 | 14 | TGTGCCATCAGGAGTAGCGGGGGGGGGCACGAGCAGTACTTC | CAIRSSGGGHEQYF
once | TRBJ2-2 | NA | TRBV5-1 | 11 | TGCGCCAGCAGCAACACCGGGGAGCTGTTTTTT | CASSNTGELFF
NA | TRBJ2-3 | NA | TRBV4-1 | 14 | TGCGCCAGCAGCCGAAGCCCGGTTCAAGATACGCAGTATTTT | CASSRSPVQDTQYF
NA | TRBJ1-3 | TRBD1 | TRBV11-2 | 15 | TGTGCCAGCAGCATTCCAGGGGGCCTTGGAAACACCATATATTTT | CASSIPGGLGNTIYF
NA | TRBJ2-2 | TRBD2 | TRBV18 | 16 | TGTGCCAGCTCACCTGGACTAGCGGGGAACACCGGGGAGCTGTTTTTT | CASSPGLAGNTGELFF
NA | TRBJ1-3 | NA | TRBV11-2 | 14 | TGTGCCAGCAGCTCCTCGTTCTCTGGAAACACCATATATTTT | CASSSSFSGNTIYF
NA | TRBJ2-2 | TRBD1 | TRBV19 | 14 | TGTGCCAGCTCGGGGACAGTAAACACCGGGGAGCTGTTTTTT | CASSGTVNTGELFF
NA | TRBJ2-7 | NA | TRBV18 | 14 | TGTGCCAGCTCACCGGCAAGGAGCTCCTACGAGCAGTACTTC | CASSPARSSYEQYF
NA | TRBJ2-2 | NA | TRBV5-1 | 16 | TGCGCCAGCAGCTTGGCCCGGGCGGGATACACCGGGGAGCTGTTTTTT | CASSLARAGYTGELFF
NA | TRBJ2-4 | NA | TRBV7-9 | 15 | TGTGCCAGCAGCTTAGTTTGGGGCCCCCAAAACATTCAGTACTTC | CASSLVWGPQNIQYF
NA | TRBJ2-5 | NA | TRBV18 | 12 | TGTGCCAGCTCACCACGGTTTGAGACCCAGTACTTC | CASSPRFETQYF
few | TRBJ2-5 | NA | TRBV18 | 14 | TGTGCCAGCTCCCATCAGACCCGAGGGGAGACCCAGTACTTC | CASSHQTRGETQYF
NA | TRBJ2-2 | TRBD2 | TRBV6-6 | 15 | TGTGCCAGCAGACTAGCGGGAGGGCTTGACGGGGAGCTGTTTTTT | CASRLAGGLDGELFF
NA | TRBJ1-4 | NA | TRBV15 | 13 | TGTGCCACCAGCAGAGGGGGCCGGGAAAAACTGTTTTTT | CATSRGGREKLFF
NA | TRBJ1-6 | TRBD1 | TRBV6-6 | 15 | TGTGCCAGCAGTTACTCAGGGACAGATAATTCACCCCTCCACTTT | CASSYSGTDNSPLHF
NA | TRBJ1-4 | NA | TRBV7-2 | 15 | TGTGCCAGCAGCTTAATAGCACCTAGGGATGAAAAACTGTTTTTT | CASSLIAPRDEKLFF
NA | TRBJ1-2 | NA | TRBV29-1 | 14 | TGCAGCGTTGAAGAGGGTTCCCTTACGGATGGCTACACCTTC | CSVEEGSLTDGYTF
NA | TRBJ1-5 | TRBD1 | TRBV28 | 16 | TGTGCCAGCAGTGCCTACAGGGGATATAGCAATCAGCCCCAGCATTTT | CASSAYRGYSNQPQHF
NA | TRBJ1-1 | NA | TRBV5-1 | 14 | TGCGCCAGCAGCTCAGACAGGCCCGGCACTGAAGCTTTCTTT | CASSSDRPGTEAFF